The 19 T cell receptor beta chains in this list originate from one sample, sequenced in a study of blood T cell repertoires in COVID-19 (dated by TCRdb to the early 2020s). The library was made by the immunoSEQ multiplex PCR assay. TCRdb holds this immuneACCESS table with in-frame rearrangements only. Some clones are missing; in checked studies, unresolved V genes explain under half, and the rest has no known cause. Here the sample has roughly 90,000 clones; just under 80% occur a single time. Together, the top ten hold approximately 15% of the sample. Sequencing input: peripheral blood. These receptors came from a human donor in a cohort sampled during active COVID-19.

The V gene is TRBV5-1, the J gene TRBJ2-5; weak D call: TRBD2 (5 bases). This CDR3 is 14 amino acids long. Deletions cut 2 bases from V and 3 bases from J, with 11 bases between. CDR1 is SGHRS and CDR2 is YFSETQ in the germline V gene. The CDR3 DNA follows: TGCGCCAGCAGCTTTGGCAGCGGAAAAGAGACCCAGTACTTC. Translating it yields CASSFGSGKETQYF.

The V gene is TRBV10-3, the J gene TRBJ2-1; 13 positions match TRBD2. The CDR3 length is 19 residues. V gave up 4 bases and J gave up 4 bases; unmatched junction bases: 13. Looked up from germline, CDR1 is ENHRY and CDR2 is SYGVKD. The CDR3 is CAISASGTSGIRLYNEQFF. The CDR3, as DNA: TGTGCCATCAGTGCCTCCGGGACTAGCGGGATCCGCCTTTACAATGAGCAGTTCTTC.

This CDR3 reads CASSPLKNTGELFF. CDR3 in DNA: TGTGCCAGCTCACCACTAAAGAACACCGGGGAGCTGTTTTTT. This sequence joins TRBV18 and TRBJ2-2, with D uncertain. V gave up 1 base and J gave up 1 base, with 4 bases separating them. Germline assignment: CDR1 KGHSH and CDR2 LQKENI. There are 14 residues in the CDR3.

The V call is TRBV7-2, the J call TRBJ2-1, with D uncertain. CDR1 and CDR2 from the germline V gene are SGHTA and FQGNSA. The V end was cut by 7 bases, the J end by 9 bases, with 13 bases between. CDR3 length equals 12 residues. CDR3: CASTPHRSEQFF. DNA of the CDR3: TGTGCCAGCACCCCCCACCGGAGTGAGCAGTTCTTC.

This clone was seen more than once but under ten times. The CDR3 region is CASSPDRAGELFF. CDR3 DNA: TGCGCCAGCAGCCCGGACAGGGCCGGGGAGCTGTTTTTT. V usage is TRBV5-1 and J usage is TRBJ2-2, with 8 nucleotides matching TRBD1. Per the germline V gene, CDR1 is SGHRS and CDR2 is YFSETQ. Losses at the gene ends were 4 bases for V and 6 bases for J; bases not matched to a gene: 2. There are 13 residues in the CDR3.

The rearrangement links TRBV5-8 to TRBJ1-5; D is undetermined. From germline, CDR1 is SGHTS and CDR2 YDEGEE. V was trimmed by 0 bases and J by 2 bases, leaving 12 bases between them. CDR3 length: 16 amino acids. The CDR3 DNA follows: TGTGCCAGCAGCTTGGCTGTGGGCTCGGGCAATCAGCCCCAGCATTTT. This sequence encodes CASSLAVGSGNQPQHF. Complete variable domain (other parts from reference TRBV5-8 and TRBJ1-5): EAGVTQSPTHLIKTRGQQATLRCSPISGHTSVYWYQQALGLGLQFLLWYDEGEERNRGNFPPRFSGRQFPNYSSELNVNALELEDSALYLCASSLAVGSGNQPQHFGDGTRLSIL.

This clone occurred a few times. The chain uses TRBV9 and TRBJ2-7; 11 bases are a match to TRBD2. This CDR3 region has 15 residues. The V gene end was trimmed by 4 bases and the J gene end by 3 bases; junction bases not matched to a gene: 6. Germline CDR1 SGDLS, CDR2 YYNGEE. For the CDR3, the DNA is TGTGCCAGCAGCAAACTAGCGGGGGTTATCTACGAGCAGTACTTC. The encoded protein is CASSKLAGVIYEQYF.

The CDR3: CASTMGTSRGEQFF. Written as DNA, the CDR3 is TGTGCCAGCACCATGGGGACTTCGCGAGGTGAGCAGTTCTTC. The V call is TRBV2, the J call TRBJ2-1; D perhaps matches TRBD2 (6 bases). The CDR3 has 14 residues. From germline, CDR1 is SNHLY and CDR2 FYNNEI. Trimming pared 7 bases from V and 9 bases from J, leaving 19 bases between.

The chain has TRBV14 and TRBJ1-6; no reliable D call. CDR1 and CDR2 from the germline V gene are SGHDN and FVKESK. The V gene lost 0 bases and the J gene lost 7 bases, with 4 bases spanning the gap. The CDR3 contains 13 residues. The CDR3 here is CASSQDLNSPLHF. CDR3 sequence (DNA): TGTGCCAGCAGCCAAGATCTGAATTCACCCCTCCACTTT.

The chain couples TRBV6-5 to TRBJ2-7, with TRBD2 matching 9 bases. This CDR3 spans 14 amino acids. Germline CDR1 is MNHEY and CDR2 is SVGAGI. Trimming took 6 bases from V and 2 from J; bases not matched to a gene: 5. The CDR3 reads CASRTGTSTYEQYF. Here the CDR3 DNA reads TGTGCCAGCAGGACCGGGACTAGCACCTACGAGCAGTACTTC.

The V and J genes are TRBV12-3 or TRBV12-4 and TRBJ1-1; no definite D call. V was clipped by 6 bases and J by 2 bases, with 10 bases between them. CDR3 length: 13 amino acids. The CDR3: CASRGPGNTEAFF. As DNA, the CDR3 is TGTGCCAGCAGAGGTCCAGGAAACACTGAAGCTTTCTTT.

The chain's CDR3 is CASSLGSSSFEKLFF. The CDR3 bases are TGTGCCAGCAGCTTAGGGAGCAGTAGCTTTGAAAAACTGTTTTTT. J is TRBJ1-4 and V is TRBV11-2; D gene unclear. The CDR3 sequence is 15 residues long. The V gene's germline CDR1 is SGHAT and CDR2 FQNNGV. V dropped 1 base and J dropped 7 bases, with 13 bases sitting between them.

This chain uses TRBV14 with TRBJ2-2, with TRBD1 matching 8 bases. This CDR3 has 14 amino acids. The V gene's germline CDR1 is SGHDN and CDR2 FVKESK. Unmatched junction bases numbered 1, after V lost 4 bases and J lost 3 bases. Here the CDR3 reads CASSRDRYTGELFF. CDR3 DNA sequence: TGTGCCAGCAGCCGGGACAGGTACACCGGGGAGCTGTTTTTT.

The chain uses TRBV28 and TRBJ2-7, with TRBD2 matching 8 bases. The CDR3 is made up of 14 amino acids. Trimming removed 6 bases from V and 3 bases from J; junction bases left unmatched: 7. Germline V lookup: CDR1 MDHEN, CDR2 SYDVKM. CDR3 loop: CASSRRLAGYEQYF. The CDR3 DNA reads as TGTGCCAGCAGCAGACGGCTAGCGGGCTACGAGCAGTACTTC.

The chain employs TRBV6-1 and TRBJ1-3; D is unresolved. The V end lost 0 bases, the J end lost 11 bases, and 17 bases lay between the germline ends. CDR3 size: 15 residues. Germline V CDR1 and CDR2: MNHNS, SASEGT. For the CDR3, the DNA is TGTGCCAGCAGTGAAGCGGGAGCCGTTCTTTTGGCCATATATTTT. This gives the protein CASSEAGAVLLAIYF.

The table lists this clone with a count of one. The chain uses TRBV24-1 and TRBJ2-1; possible D gene TRBD2, 6 bases. The germline V gene encodes CDR1 KGHDR and CDR2 SFDVKD. This CDR3 region has 16 residues. The V end was cut by 2 bases, the J end by 0 bases, with 10 bases between. The CDR3 spells CATSDSLGSSYNEQFF. Here the CDR3 DNA reads TGTGCCACCAGTGATTCACTCGGGAGCTCCTACAATGAGCAGTTCTTC.

The V and J genes are TRBV28 and TRBJ2-7; tentatively, D is TRBD2 (7 bases). V lost 2 bases and J lost 6, with 14 bases in between. Germline V gene lookup returns CDR1 MDHEN and CDR2 SYDVKM. The CDR3 spans 14 residues. CDR3 sequence (DNA): TGTGCCAGCAGTTTAACAGGGTGGGGGGGCGAGCAGTACTTC. It codes for CASSLTGWGGEQYF.

CDR3 sequence reads: CAPRRGPPAAPYYEQYF. The CDR3 DNA is TGTGCCCCCCGAAGGGGGCCACCAGCCGCCCCATACTACGAGCAGTACTTC. This sequence joins TRBV21-1 and TRBJ2-7; TRBD1 reflects the table's D call only, with no check against the DNA. TRBV21-1 is an annotated pseudogene. This CDR3 is built from 17 residues.

V and J are TRBV7-8 and TRBJ2-5; 9 bases map to TRBD1. Per the germline V gene, CDR1 is SGHVS and CDR2 is FQNEAQ. The trim removed 5 bases at V and 2 bases at J, leaving 3 bases unmatched. This CDR3 is 14 amino acids long. The CDR3 is CASSAGTGQETQYF. Here the CDR3 DNA reads TGTGCCAGCAGCGCTGGGACAGGGCAAGAGACCCAGTACTTC.